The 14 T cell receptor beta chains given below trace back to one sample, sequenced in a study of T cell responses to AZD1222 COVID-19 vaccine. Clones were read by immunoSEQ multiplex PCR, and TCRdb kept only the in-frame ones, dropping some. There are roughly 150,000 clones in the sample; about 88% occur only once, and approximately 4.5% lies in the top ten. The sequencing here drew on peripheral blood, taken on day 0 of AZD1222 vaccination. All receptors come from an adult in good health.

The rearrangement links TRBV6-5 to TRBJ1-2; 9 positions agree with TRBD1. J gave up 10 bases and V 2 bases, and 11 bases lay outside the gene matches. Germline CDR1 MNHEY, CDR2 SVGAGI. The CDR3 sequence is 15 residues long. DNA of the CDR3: TGTGCCAGCAGTTACCTGAACCCGGGACAGGGTTCCTACACCTTC. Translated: CASSYLNPGQGSYTF.

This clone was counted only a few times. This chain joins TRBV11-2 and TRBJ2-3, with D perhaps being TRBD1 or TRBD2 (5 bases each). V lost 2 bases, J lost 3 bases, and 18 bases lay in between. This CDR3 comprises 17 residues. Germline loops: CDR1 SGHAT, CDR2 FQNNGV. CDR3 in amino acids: CASSLRGERAGTDTQYF. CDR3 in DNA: TGTGCCAGCAGCTTAAGAGGGGAACGGGCCGGGACAGATACGCAGTATTTT.

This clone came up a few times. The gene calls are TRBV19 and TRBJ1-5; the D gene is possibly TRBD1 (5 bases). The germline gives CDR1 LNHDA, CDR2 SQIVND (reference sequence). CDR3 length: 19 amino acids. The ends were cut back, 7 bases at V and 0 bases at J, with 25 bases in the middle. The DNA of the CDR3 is TGTGCCAGTACGTACATCAAGGGACTTTCGTCGGATAGCAATCAGCCCCAGCATTTT. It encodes CASTYIKGLSSDSNQPQHF.

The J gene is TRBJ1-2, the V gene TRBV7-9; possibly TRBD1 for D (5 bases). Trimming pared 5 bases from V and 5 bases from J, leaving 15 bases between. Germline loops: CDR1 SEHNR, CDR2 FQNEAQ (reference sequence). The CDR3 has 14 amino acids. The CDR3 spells CASSTSRVPYGYTF. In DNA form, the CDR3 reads TGTGCCAGCAGCACGTCCAGGGTTCCTTATGGCTACACCTTC.

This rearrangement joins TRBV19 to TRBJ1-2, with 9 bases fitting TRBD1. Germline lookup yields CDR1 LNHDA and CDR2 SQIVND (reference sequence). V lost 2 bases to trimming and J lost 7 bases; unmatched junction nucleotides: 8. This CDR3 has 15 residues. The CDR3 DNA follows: TGTGCCAGTAGTATAAGGTCGACAGGGGGGAGTGGCTACACCTTC. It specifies CASSIRSTGGSGYTF.

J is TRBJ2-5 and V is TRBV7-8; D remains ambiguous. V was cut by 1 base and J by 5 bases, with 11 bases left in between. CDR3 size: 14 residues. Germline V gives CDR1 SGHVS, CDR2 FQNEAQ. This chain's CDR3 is CASSLERIRETQYF. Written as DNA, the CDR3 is TGTGCCAGCAGCTTAGAGAGGATAAGGGAGACCCAGTACTTC.

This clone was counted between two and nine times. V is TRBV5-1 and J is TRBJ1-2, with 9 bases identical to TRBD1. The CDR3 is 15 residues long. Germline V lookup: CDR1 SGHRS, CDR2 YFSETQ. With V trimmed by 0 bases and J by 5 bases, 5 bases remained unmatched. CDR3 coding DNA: TGCGCCAGCAGCTTGGTCGCCGGACAGGGGTATGGCTACACCTTC. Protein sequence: CASSLVAGQGYGYTF.

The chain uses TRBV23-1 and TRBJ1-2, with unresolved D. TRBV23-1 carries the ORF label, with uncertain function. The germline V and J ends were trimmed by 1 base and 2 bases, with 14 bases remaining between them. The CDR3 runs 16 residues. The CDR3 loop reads CASSQLAGRSNYGYTF. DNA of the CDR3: TGCGCCAGCAGTCAATTAGCAGGTCGGTCCAACTATGGCTACACCTTC.

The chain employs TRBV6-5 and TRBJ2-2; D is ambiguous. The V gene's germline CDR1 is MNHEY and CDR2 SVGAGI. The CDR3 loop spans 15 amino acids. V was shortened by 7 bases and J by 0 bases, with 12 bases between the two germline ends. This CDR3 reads CASKVVGSNTGELFF. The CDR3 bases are TGTGCCAGCAAAGTGGTGGGATCGAACACCGGGGAGCTGTTTTTT.

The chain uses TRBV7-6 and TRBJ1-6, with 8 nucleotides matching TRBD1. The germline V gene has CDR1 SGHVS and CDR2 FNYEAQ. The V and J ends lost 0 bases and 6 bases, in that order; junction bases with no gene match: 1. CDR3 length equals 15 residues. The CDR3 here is CASSLAQGVNSPLHF. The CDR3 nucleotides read TGTGCCAGCAGCTTAGCACAGGGGGTTAATTCACCCCTCCACTTT.

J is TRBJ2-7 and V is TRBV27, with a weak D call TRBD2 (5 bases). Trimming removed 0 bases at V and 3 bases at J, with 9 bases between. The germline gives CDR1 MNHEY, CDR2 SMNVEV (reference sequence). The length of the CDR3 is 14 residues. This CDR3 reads CASSLSRRNYEQYF. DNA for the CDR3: TGTGCCAGCAGTTTATCTAGGAGGAACTACGAGCAGTACTTC.

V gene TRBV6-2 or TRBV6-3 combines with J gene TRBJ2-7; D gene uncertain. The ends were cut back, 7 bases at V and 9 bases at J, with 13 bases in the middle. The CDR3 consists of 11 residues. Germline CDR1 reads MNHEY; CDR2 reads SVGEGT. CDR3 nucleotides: TGTGCCAGCACCCCTCTTGTCGGGCAGTACTTC. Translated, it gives CASTPLVGQYF.

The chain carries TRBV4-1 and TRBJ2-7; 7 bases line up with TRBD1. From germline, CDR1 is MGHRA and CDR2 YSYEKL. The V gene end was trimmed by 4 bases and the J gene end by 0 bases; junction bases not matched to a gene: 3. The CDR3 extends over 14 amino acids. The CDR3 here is CASSLDRSSYEQYF. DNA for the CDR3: TGCGCCAGCAGCCTGGACAGGAGCTCCTACGAGCAGTACTTC.

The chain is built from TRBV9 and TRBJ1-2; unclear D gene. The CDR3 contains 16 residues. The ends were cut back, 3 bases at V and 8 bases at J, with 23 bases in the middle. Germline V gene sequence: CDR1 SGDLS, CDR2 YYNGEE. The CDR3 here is CASSAILRTLKGGYTF. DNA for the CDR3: TGTGCCAGCAGCGCCATATTACGGACGCTAAAAGGGGGCTACACCTTC.